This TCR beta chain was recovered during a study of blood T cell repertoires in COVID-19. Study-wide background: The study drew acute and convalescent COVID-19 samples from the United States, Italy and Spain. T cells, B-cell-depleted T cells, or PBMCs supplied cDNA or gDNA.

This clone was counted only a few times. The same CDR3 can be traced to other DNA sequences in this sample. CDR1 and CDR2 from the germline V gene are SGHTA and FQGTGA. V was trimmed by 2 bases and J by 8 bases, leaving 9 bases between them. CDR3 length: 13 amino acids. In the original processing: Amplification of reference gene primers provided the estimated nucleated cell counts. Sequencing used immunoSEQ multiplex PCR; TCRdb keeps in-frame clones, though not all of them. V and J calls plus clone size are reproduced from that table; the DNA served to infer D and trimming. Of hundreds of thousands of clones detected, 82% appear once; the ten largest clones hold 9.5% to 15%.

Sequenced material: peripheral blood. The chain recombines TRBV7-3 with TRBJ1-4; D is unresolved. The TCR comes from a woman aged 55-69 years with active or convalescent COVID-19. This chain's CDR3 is CASSLDRGEKLFF. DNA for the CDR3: TGTGCCAGCAGCTTAGATCGAGGGGAAAAACTGTTTTTT.